These 4 T cell receptor beta chains share one sample of origin, sequenced in a study of CD8 T cells in Susac syndrome (dated by TCRdb to between 2018 and 2021). Libraries came from the immunoSEQ multiplex PCR assay. RNA was extracted using the RNeasy kit, and roughly 0.5 to 1 microgram was reverse transcribed with random hexamers. TCRdb redid the processing of the public reads, applying fastp at Q25 and MiXCR, and retained in-frame beta chains. Every entry covers one CDR3 protein and lists the most common genes and DNA from its rows. In all, the sample holds more than 70,000 distinct CDR3 sequences, and about 93% of those were seen once. In total, the top ten clones hold less than 0.35% of the sample. The sequenced material came from CD8+ T cells from PBMCs. The receptors stem from a human donor in good health.

This chain joins TRBV6-2 or TRBV6-3 and TRBJ2-1; maybe TRBD1 (6 bases). V lost 6 bases and J lost 2, with 17 bases in between. CDR3 length: 16 amino acids. Germline-derived CDR1 and CDR2 are MNHEY and SVGEGT. CDR3 bases: TGTGCCAGCAGCAGACCCGCAGGGGAACCCTACAATGAGCAGTTCTTC. It codes for CASSRPAGEPYNEQFF.

The V and J genes are TRBV4-1 and TRBJ2-1; 7 nucleotides agree with TRBD1. The CDR3 length is 14 residues. With V trimmed by 3 bases and J by 8 bases, 7 bases remained unmatched. The germline V gene encodes CDR1 MGHRA and CDR2 YSYEKL. The CDR3 loop reads CASSQKTGWYEQFF. In nucleotides, the CDR3 is TGCGCCAGCAGCCAGAAGACAGGGTGGTATGAGCAGTTCTTC.

The chain combines TRBV11-2 with TRBJ2-3; D gene uncertain. Germline V gives CDR1 SGHAT, CDR2 FQNNGV. The CDR3 covers 16 residues. V gave up 1 base and J gave up 0 bases, with 11 bases separating them. CDR3 sequence (DNA): TGTGCCAGCAGCTTAGGCCAGACGTCTAGCACAGATACGCAGTATTTT. It yields the protein CASSLGQTSSTDTQYF.

The V call is TRBV11-1, the J call TRBJ2-2; D call uncertain. The CDR3 is 16 amino acids. Germline-derived CDR1 and CDR2 are SGHAT and FQDESV (reference sequence). V was pared by 2 bases and J by 0 bases, with 10 bases between. CDR3 DNA: TGTGCCAGCAGCTTATATCCTCATTCGAACACCGGGGAGCTGTTTTTT. This codes for CASSLYPHSNTGELFF.